These 2 T cell receptor beta chains were all obtained from the same sample, sequenced in a study of T cell changes during pregnancy in multiple sclerosis. Libraries were prepared by immunoSEQ multiplex PCR; TCRdb keeps only in-frame clonotypes and omits some of them. The table has about 68,000 clones, 90% seen once. Sequenced here: peripheral blood, sampled in the third trimester of pregnancy. The source of these receptors is a female donor with multiple sclerosis, enrolled in a pregnancy study.

The chain couples TRBV29-1 to TRBJ2-1; 8 bases are shared with TRBD1. This CDR3 is 14 amino acids long. CDR1 is SQVTM and CDR2 is ANQGSEA in the germline V gene. CDR3 sequence reads: CTTVSDRVYSEQFF. CDR3 bases: TGCACCACAGTCTCGGACAGGGTGTATAGTGAGCAGTTCTTC.

J is TRBJ2-1 and V is TRBV6-5; no firm D call. V was shortened by 4 bases and J by 0 bases, with 10 bases between the two germline ends. The length of the CDR3 is 15 residues. Germline V lookup: CDR1 MNHEY, CDR2 SVGAGI. CDR3: CASSFDTSSYNEQFF. The CDR3 DNA reads TGTGCCAGCAGTTTCGACACGAGCTCCTACAATGAGCAGTTCTTC.